These T cell receptor beta chains were read from a single sample in a study of cytomegalovirus exposure and HLA in healthy donors. The data were produced by immunoSEQ multiplex PCR, yet TCRdb's version contains in-frame clones alone and is incomplete. This repertoire includes some 120,000 clones. Sample: PBMCs. The receptors stem from a woman aged 55-70 years in good health and CMV-seronegative. The CDR3 runs from the conserved cysteine through the conserved F or W. A D gene is named only where the DNA matches it firmly.

d_gene,j_gene,v_gene,CDR3nt,CDR3aa
TRBD1,TRBJ1-6,TRBV5-6,TGTGCCAGCAGCTTGATCGGACAGGGTACGAATAATTCACCCCTCCACTTT,CASSLIGQGTNNSPLHF
-,TRBJ2-3,TRBV10-3,TGTGCCATCAGTGAGTCTGGGACAACATGGGGAGATACGCAGTATTTT,CAISESGTTWGDTQYF
TRBD2,TRBJ2-5,TRBV18,TGTGCCAGCTCACCACTAGCGGGTATACAAGAGACCCAGTACTTC,CASSPLAGIQETQYF
-,TRBJ2-7,TRBV12-5,TGTGCTAGTGGTTTAGGACAATCCTACGAGCAGTACTTC,CASGLGQSYEQYF
TRBD1,TRBJ2-3,TRBV2,TGTGCCAGCACTCCCCGGACAGGGCGCACAGATACGCAGTATTTT,CASTPRTGRTDTQYF
TRBD1,TRBJ1-6,TRBV7-9,TGTGCCAGCAGTCGGGTTGGGGGACAGTGGGTGAATTCACCCCTCCACTTT,CASSRVGGQWVNSPLHF
TRBD2,TRBJ2-3,TRBV5-6,TGTGCCAGCAGCTCCCTAGCGGGGGGGAGCACAGATACGCAGTATTTT,CASSSLAGGSTDTQYF
-,TRBJ1-3,TRBV2,TGTGCCAGCGGCCTGACAGACTCTGGAAACACCATATATTTT,CASGLTDSGNTIYF
-,TRBJ1-5,TRBV5-7,TGTGCCAGCAGCCCCCTGGGGGGGAGCAGCAATCAGCCCCAGCATTTT,CASSPLGGSSNQPQHF
-,TRBJ1-2,TRBV5-4,TGTGCCAGCAGCCCAGGCCGGGAAGGCTACACCTTC,CASSPGREGYTF
TRBD1,TRBJ1-1,TRBV28,TGTGCCGTCGCCCGGGACAGGGGGTTGGCTTTCTTT,CAVARDRGLAFF
TRBD1,TRBJ2-1,TRBV7-3,TGTGCCAGCAGCTTATCAGGGGGCGGATCGTACAATGAGCAGTTCTTC,CASSLSGGGSYNEQFF
TRBD1,TRBJ1-1,TRBV15,TGTGCCACCAGCAGAGATCGGGCAGGGGGCACTGAAGCTTTCTTT,CATSRDRAGGTEAFF
-,TRBJ1-1,TRBV5-1,TGCGCCAGCAGCTTGGGACAGGAAGCTTTCTTT,CASSLGQEAFF
TRBD1,TRBJ1-1,TRBV28,TGTGCCAGCAGTTTAGGGGGACAGGGGAACACTGAAGCTTTCTTT,CASSLGGQGNTEAFF
TRBD1,TRBJ1-1,TRBV9,TGTGCCAGCAGCGCCTTGACAGGGCACACTGAAGCTTTCTTT,CASSALTGHTEAFF
TRBD1,TRBJ2-7,TRBV5-1,TGCGCCAGCAGCTCTAGGGACAGATCCTACGAGCAGTACTTC,CASSSRDRSYEQYF
-,TRBJ1-2,TRBV12-5,TGTGCTAGTGGTTTGAACTGGAACTATGGCTACACCTTC,CASGLNWNYGYTF
-,TRBJ2-5,TRBV5-1,TGCGCCAGCAGCTTGGATGGTCCTTACGGGGAGACCCAGTACTTC,CASSLDGPYGETQYF
TRBD1,TRBJ1-2,TRBV29-1,TGCAGCGCCCGGGACAGGAACTACTATGGCTACACCTTC,CSARDRNYYGYTF
TRBD2,TRBJ2-7,TRBV28,TGTGCCAGCAGTTTGCTGGGGACTAGCGGGAGCTACGAGCAGTACTTC,CASSLLGTSGSYEQYF
-,TRBJ2-5,TRBV10-3,TGTGCCATCAAGCCGGGACTCACCTTTGAAGAGACCCAGTACTTC,CAIKPGLTFEETQYF
-,TRBJ1-2,TRBV2,TGTGCCAGCAGAGAACAGGGTTTGGTGGGCTATGGCTACACCTTC,CASREQGLVGYGYTF
-,TRBJ2-1,TRBV6-1,TGTGCCAGCAGAGCAATAGCCTCCAGCGAGCAGTTCTTC,CASRAIASSEQFF
-,TRBJ1-3,TRBV10-2,TGCGCCAGCAGACCTACAGGATTGTCACGAAGTGGAAACACCATATATTTT,CASRPTGLSRSGNTIYF
-,TRBJ2-3,TRBV5-4,TGTGCCAGCAGCCTAGCAGGAGGCGATACGCAGTATTTT,CASSLAGGDTQYF
-,TRBJ1-2,TRBV28,TGTGCCAGCATCCAAACGACAGGTTCACCCGCAAATGGCTACACCTTC,CASIQTTGSPANGYTF
-,TRBJ1-1,TRBV28,TGTGCCAGCAGATGGAGGGAGAACACTGAAGCTTTCTTT,CASRWRENTEAFF